A selection of T cell receptor beta chains follows, all from one sample in a study of CD8 T cells in ankylosing spondylitis. TCRdb re-analysed the 5' RACE reads in MiXCR, keeping a single row per CDR3 protein. This table holds 150,000 to 200,000 distinct CDR3 sequences, 9.5% to 15% found once. Specimen: blood, either unsorted or a sorted T cell fraction (not recorded which). The source of these receptors is a male donor with ankylosing spondylitis or in good health (not recorded which). CDR3s include the opening cysteine and the closing phenylalanine or tryptophan.

TRBJ2-2 TRBV2 CASSDRVNTGELFF
TRBJ2-2 TRBV5-6 CASSFGTGAIAGELFF
TRBJ2-3 TRBV7-6 CASTTSGPRDTQYF
TRBJ2-7 TRBV7-9 CASSSGTLHSYEQYF
TRBJ2-7 TRBV20-1 CSARRVSGTTLYEQYF
TRBJ1-1 TRBV2 CASSGAQRVEAFF
TRBJ2-1 TRBV11-2 CASSPGRDLYNEQFF
TRBJ2-1 TRBV7-9 CASNAGTNYNEQFF
TRBJ1-2 TRBV7-8 CASSLWDDRGRHGYTF
TRBJ2-2 TRBV10-1 CASKTSGPPGELFF
TRBJ2-3 TRBV6-2/TRBV6-3 CASSYGREADTQYF
TRBJ1-1 TRBV6-1 CASSDGTGTEAFF
TRBJ2-1 TRBV6-1 CASSLWSGQDEQFF
TRBJ2-4 TRBV12-3/TRBV12-4 CASSLNGPRYAGAKNIQYF
TRBJ2-7 TRBV20-1 CSARTEPASYEQYF
TRBJ2-1 TRBV19 CASSTASGGYNEQFF
TRBJ1-5 TRBV6-1 CASSVEGGLYSNQPQHF
TRBJ2-1 TRBV27 CASSWSGSLSNNEQFF
TRBJ1-4 TRBV5-1 CASSLNGQGGEKLFF
TRBJ2-3 TRBV20-1 CSAVGPDTQYF
TRBJ1-6 TRBV14 CASSLTAGDYSPLHF
TRBJ2-7 TRBV5-5 CASSLDPSYEQYF
TRBJ2-7 TRBV6-5 CASSYGREGSSEQYF
TRBJ2-5 TRBV11-1 CASSSGTSATVVGETQYF
TRBJ2-5 TRBV20-1 CSAKGLAAGETQYF
TRBJ2-1 TRBV9 CASSVDRGNEQFF
TRBJ2-1 TRBV29-1 CSVEKGPRNEQFF
TRBJ2-2 TRBV29-1 CSVASGGGNTGELFF
TRBJ2-3 TRBV7-6 CASSLEEASPGTDTQYF
TRBJ1-1 TRBV4-1 CASGLNGGTEAFF
TRBJ2-7 TRBV11-3 CASSLDPHEQYF
TRBJ2-7 TRBV4-2 CASSQNGTSGRYEQYF
TRBJ1-1 TRBV7-8 CASSLLGYQNTEAFF
TRBJ2-7 TRBV12-3/TRBV12-4 CASSFLTHRGDEQYF
TRBJ2-1 TRBV5-1 CASAIPFPGGRPLYNEQFF
TRBJ1-5 TRBV6-1 CASSEAWGAQPQHF
TRBJ2-7 TRBV29-1 CSVEDGPGGTYEQYF
TRBJ2-1 TRBV6-5 CASSYSGLTGYNEQFF
TRBJ2-7 TRBV11-1 CASSYHPGQADSYEQYF
TRBJ1-2 TRBV20-1 CSAREGGYGYTF
TRBJ2-6 TRBV6-1 CASSGTSGANVLTF
TRBJ2-7 TRBV19 CASSNRVSYEQYF
TRBJ2-5 TRBV12-3/TRBV12-4 CASSFPDGETQYF
TRBJ1-5 TRBV4-1 CASSQEGDASNQPQHF
TRBJ2-1 TRBV20-1 CSARLAGSEQFF